The sequence of this T cell receptor beta chain was determined in a study of breast tumors, draining lymph nodes, adjacent tissues. Study-wide points: Most tumor T cells seemingly derive from lymph node, then expand in tumor.

For this clonotype: The antigen is not known. One base away lies a much larger clone, so this may be a sequencing read error.

Axillary draining lymph nodes of breast cancer patients supplied the node samples. Per the germline V gene, CDR1 is MNHNS and CDR2 is SASEGT. The CDR3 is 11 amino acids. TCRdb analysed the multiplex PCR reads with MiXCR anew, one entry per CDR3 protein. The table records roughly 86,000 distinct CDR3 sequences, under 25% of them present only once. Sequenced material: axillary lymph node tissue. The origin of this receptor is a female donor with breast cancer. Some clones in this sample may be carry-over from other donors' samples. The chain has TRBV6-1 and TRBJ2-3; maybe TRBD2 (5 bases). CDR3 coding DNA: TGTGCCAGCAATTTGTCGGGAAGGCAGTGTTTT. This gives the protein CASNLSGRQCF.